The following is a T cell receptor (beta chain) sequence with its context. Its target antigen remains unknown. The input lacks base qualities; no much larger clone sits a single base away. The immunoSEQ Assay, a bias-controlled multiplex PCR, was used to amplify TCRbeta CDR3 regions from genomic DNA. The paper's processing steps were these. Within the assay, amplification of reference gene primers was used to estimate how many nucleated cells each sample contained. Sequence reads were collapsed and filtered to measure the absolute abundance of every unique TCRbeta CDR3 rearrangement. Productive Simpson clonality was computed per sample as the square root of Simpson's diversity index over productive rearrangements. The table was pulled from immuneACCESS by TCRdb, which kept in-frame rearrangements only. Such tables lose some clones; where checked, under half of the loss comes from unresolved V genes, and the rest has no known cause. From that table come the V and J calls and clone size; the DNA was used to work out D and trimming. In all, the sample holds some 200,000 clones, and 85% to 90% of those were seen once. Around 1.5% of the sample belongs to the ten largest clones.

The sample belongs to a study of blood T cell repertoires in COVID-19 (dated by TCRdb to about 2020). About the investigation overall: Collaborator samples came from the United States, Italy and Spain and covered acute and convalescent phases of COVID-19. The prospective study material was composed of cDNA or gDNA derived from T cells, B-cell-depleted T cells, or PBMCs. Deeply sampled blood TCRbeta repertoires from subjects exposed to, actively infected with, or recovered from COVID-19 were included in the dataset. A freely available public database, intended as a resource for researchers studying the immune response to SARS-CoV-2, is where the repertoires were released. Samples came from the ongoing ImmuneRACE study (first 160 participants) plus 1,254 subjects from 6 global collaborators. The sample metadata nearly always contained a de-identified subject ID, COVID-19 status, age in years and sex. Where HLA class I and class II types were available, the types were taken from metadata supplied by the sample provider, not from assay-based typing. The study at large found these results: How much clinical and demographic metadata was included differed by source and by participant, and the metadata was provided uncurated.

The collaborating institutions used their own protocols to collect whole blood in K2EDTA tubes. For TCRbeta analysis, collaborators shipped samples in one of three forms: frozen whole blood, isolated PBMCs, or DNA extracted from either of those sample types. Including cysteine and phenylalanine, the CDR3 has 13 amino acids. The retained sequence is limited to the CDR3, 39 bases, with the frame set at the first base. CDR1 and CDR2 are drawn from the germline V gene: SNHLY, FYNNEI. The junction carries 10 bases between V and J, which are trimmed by 8 bases and 2 bases respectively. The chain links TRBV2 with TRBJ2-4, with a weak D call of TRBD1 (5 bases match). The clonotype originates from a young man with active or convalescent COVID-19. Specimen: peripheral blood. The CDR3 reads CASLGPPKNIQYF. In nucleotide form, the sequence is TGTGCCAGCTTGGGGCCTCCCAAAAACATTCAGTACTTC. Where the CDR3 stops, the reference TRBV2 and TRBJ2-4 genes take over; the full variable domain is EPEVTQTPSHQVTQMGQEVILRCVPISNHLYFYWYRQILGQKVEFLVSFYNNEISEKSEIFDDQFSVERPDGSNFTLKIRSTKLEDSAMYFCASLGPPKNIQYFGAGTRLSVL.